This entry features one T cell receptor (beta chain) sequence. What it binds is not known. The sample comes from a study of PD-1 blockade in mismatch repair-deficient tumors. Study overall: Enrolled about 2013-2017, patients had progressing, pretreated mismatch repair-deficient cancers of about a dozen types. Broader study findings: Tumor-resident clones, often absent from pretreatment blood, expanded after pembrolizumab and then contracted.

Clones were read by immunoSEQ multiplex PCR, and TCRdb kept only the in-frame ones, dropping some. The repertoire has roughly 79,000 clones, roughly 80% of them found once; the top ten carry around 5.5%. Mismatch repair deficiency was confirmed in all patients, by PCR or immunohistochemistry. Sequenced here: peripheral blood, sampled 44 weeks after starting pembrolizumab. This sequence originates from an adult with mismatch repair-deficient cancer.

Here the CDR3 reads CASSAGWGYEQYF. The CDR3 coding sequence is TGTGCCAGCAGCGCCGGATGGGGCTACGAGCAGTACTTC. The gene calls are TRBV7-6 and TRBJ2-7; no clear D gene. Trimming cost V 5 bases and J 3 bases, with 11 bases left between them. Germline-derived CDR1 and CDR2 are SGHVS and FNYEAQ. This CDR3 spans 13 amino acids.